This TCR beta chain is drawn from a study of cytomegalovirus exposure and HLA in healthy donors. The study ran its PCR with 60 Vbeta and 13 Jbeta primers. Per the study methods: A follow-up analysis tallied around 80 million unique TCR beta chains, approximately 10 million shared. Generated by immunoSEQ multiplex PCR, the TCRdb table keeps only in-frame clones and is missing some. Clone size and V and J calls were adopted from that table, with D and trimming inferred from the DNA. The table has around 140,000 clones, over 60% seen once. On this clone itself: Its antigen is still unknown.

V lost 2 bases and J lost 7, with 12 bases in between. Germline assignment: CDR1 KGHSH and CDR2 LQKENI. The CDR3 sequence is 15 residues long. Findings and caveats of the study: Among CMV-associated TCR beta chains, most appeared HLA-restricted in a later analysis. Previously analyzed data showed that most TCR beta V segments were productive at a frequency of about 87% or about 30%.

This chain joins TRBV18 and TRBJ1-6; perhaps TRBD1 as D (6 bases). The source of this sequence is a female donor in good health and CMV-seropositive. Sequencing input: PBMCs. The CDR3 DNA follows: TGTGCCAGCTCACCATCGCAGGGGAAAAATTCACCCCTCCACTTT. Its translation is CASSPSQGKNSPLHF.